The 9 T cell receptor beta chains in this list originate from one sample, sequenced in a study of blood T cells in healthy people across ages. Next came a second PCR, run for about 6 to 11 cycles, which used a sample-barcoded 5' primer along with a J-beta primer mix. TCRdb reprocessed the 5' RACE reads with MiXCR, giving one entry per CDR3 protein. The sample has around 870,000 distinct CDR3 sequences; 29% are singletons. Sequenced input: blood. The receptors come from an elderly woman in good health.

This sequence joins TRBV7-2 and TRBJ2-1; 16 bases match TRBD2. In germline, CDR1 is SGHTA, CDR2 FQGNSA. The CDR3 is 18 amino acids. Trimming cost V 5 bases and J 4 bases; bases outside gene matches: 8. As DNA, the CDR3 is TGTGCCAGCAGCCCGCAAACGGGACTAGCGGGAGGGTACAATGAGCAGTTCTTC. It encodes CASSPQTGLAGGYNEQFF.

This clonotype turned up a few times. The gene calls are TRBV6-4 and TRBJ1-5; D is unclear. V was trimmed by 0 bases and J by 1 base, leaving 13 bases between them. Germline CDR1 MRHNA, CDR2 SNTAGT. The CDR3 is 17 residues long. The CDR3 protein is CASSDSGKPLSNQPQHF. CDR3 nucleotide sequence: TGTGCCAGCAGTGACTCGGGAAAGCCCTTAAGCAATCAGCCCCAGCATTTT.

This clonotype was detected ten times or more. This sequence joins TRBV27 and TRBJ1-5, with D uncertain. The CDR3 is 15 residues long. Germline V gene lookup returns CDR1 MNHEY and CDR2 SMNVEV (reference sequence). Deletions cut 5 bases from V and 3 bases from J, with 14 bases between. The CDR3 loop is CASSLGRLNNQPQHF. DNA for the CDR3: TGTGCCAGCAGTCTAGGTAGATTGAACAATCAGCCCCAGCATTTT.

The table lists this clonotype with many counts. The chain combines TRBV7-2 with TRBJ2-7; D gene uncertain. Trimming left V 2 bases short and J 1 base short, with 6 bases between. CDR3 length: 13 amino acids. The germline gives CDR1 SGHTA, CDR2 FQGNSA. The CDR3 here is CASSLRRSYEQYF. CDR3 in DNA: TGTGCCAGCAGCTTAAGGAGATCCTACGAGCAGTACTTC.

This clonotype occurred many times. The chain is built from TRBV6-5 and TRBJ2-5; D possibly matches TRBD1 or TRBD2 (5 bases each). Trimming left V 6 bases short and J 4 bases short, with 21 bases between. This CDR3 is built from 16 residues. Germline lookup yields CDR1 MNHEY and CDR2 SVGAGI. DNA of the CDR3: TGTGCCAGCAGGACTAAATCCGGGACGGGGCCAGAGACCCAGTACTTC. Encoded protein: CASRTKSGTGPETQYF.

This clonotype was seen only a few times. The rearrangement uses TRBV6-5 and TRBJ1-5; TRBD1 might be the D (5 bases). This CDR3 region has 15 residues. The V end lost 5 bases, the J end lost 2 bases, and 13 bases lay between the germline ends. The germline gives CDR1 MNHEY, CDR2 SVGAGI. DNA for the CDR3: TGTGCCAGCAGTCCTCGACCGGGGGGCAATCAGCCCCAGCATTTT. Translated: CASSPRPGGNQPQHF.

This clonotype has just one count. This clone may be a read error of a much larger clone one base away. V gene TRBV28 combines with J gene TRBJ2-1; 9 nucleotides align to TRBD1. Per the germline V gene, CDR1 is MDHEN and CDR2 is SYDVKM. The length of the CDR3 is 15 residues. The ends lost 3 bases at V and 8 bases at J; junction bases unmatched: 8. CDR3 protein: CASSFGTGRWDEQFF. In nucleotides, the CDR3 is TGTGCCAGCAGTTTTGGGACAGGGAGGTGGGATGAGCAGTTCTTC.

The CDR3 bases are TGTGCCAGCAGTTTCAGGATCCAAAAACCTAACAATGAGCAGTTCTTC. This sequence encodes CASSFRIQKPNNEQFF. The chain has TRBV6-5 and TRBJ2-1; D unresolved. The CDR3 spans 16 residues. V was shortened by 4 bases and J by 5 bases, with 18 bases between the two germline ends. Germline V CDR1 and CDR2: MNHEY, SVGAGI.

This clonotype appeared a few times. This could be a read error, since a much larger clone is one nucleotide away. V and J are TRBV7-9 and TRBJ2-5, with a tentative D call TRBD2 (6 bases). V lost 5 bases and J lost 11, with 30 bases in between. This CDR3 has 17 amino acids. Looked up from germline, CDR1 is SEHNR and CDR2 is FQNEAQ (reference sequence). The CDR3: CASSPGGWSPNYNEQYF. The CDR3 DNA reads as TGTGCCAGCAGCCCCGGAGGGTGGAGCCCCAACTACAATGAGCAGTACTTC.